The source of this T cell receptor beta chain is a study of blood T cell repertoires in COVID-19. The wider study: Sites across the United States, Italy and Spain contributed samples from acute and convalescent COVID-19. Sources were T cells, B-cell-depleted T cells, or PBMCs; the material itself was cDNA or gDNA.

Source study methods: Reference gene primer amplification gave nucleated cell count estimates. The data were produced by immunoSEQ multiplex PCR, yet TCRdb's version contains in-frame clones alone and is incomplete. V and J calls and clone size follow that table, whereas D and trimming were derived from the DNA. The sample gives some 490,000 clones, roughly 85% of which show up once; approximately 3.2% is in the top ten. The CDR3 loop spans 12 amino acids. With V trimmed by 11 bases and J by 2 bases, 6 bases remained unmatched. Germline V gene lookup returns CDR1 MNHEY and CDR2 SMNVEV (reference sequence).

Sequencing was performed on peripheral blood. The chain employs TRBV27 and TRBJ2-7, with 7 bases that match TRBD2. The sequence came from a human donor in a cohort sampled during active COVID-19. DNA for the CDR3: TGTGCCGTGGGGAGGGACCCCTACGAGCAGTACTTC. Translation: CAVGRDPYEQYF.